One T cell receptor (beta chain) is described in this entry. Its antigen remains unknown. The trim removed 4 bases at V and 5 bases at J, leaving 9 bases unmatched. CDR3 length: 16 residues. Germline V gene lookup returns CDR1 SGDLS and CDR2 YYNGEE. The entry originates in a study of cytomegalovirus exposure and HLA in healthy donors. Overall study: Earlier, almost 120 million unique TCR beta sequences were recovered from 170 million or so T cells by an analysis. For the approximately 400 genotyped donors, about 79% fell within the Caucasian-associated ancestry cluster. Study-wide findings and caveats: Some highly shared sequence variants likely arose as a pipeline artifact.

In the PCR, 60 Vbeta and 13 Jbeta primers were used. Generated by immunoSEQ multiplex PCR, the TCRdb table keeps only in-frame clones and is missing some. There are about 110,000 clones in the sample; around four fifths occur only once, and around 6.6% lies in the top ten. Among the donors, all were healthy bone marrow donors. Sequencing was carried out using PBMCs. The sequence came from a man aged 25-40 years in good health and CMV-seropositive. V is TRBV9 and J is TRBJ2-5; 12 bases align to TRBD2. The CDR3 reads CASSPPSGGAGETQYF. Here the CDR3 DNA reads TGTGCCAGCAGCCCCCCTAGCGGGGGGGCCGGGGAGACCCAGTACTTC.